This T cell receptor (beta chain) was recovered during a study of T cell clonotyping in hematopoietic cell transplantation. Findings and caveats of the study: Pathologically expanded recipient clonotypes increased progressively from day 30 to day 180 as diversity fell. CD4 and CD8 repertoire contributions could not be separated without sorting. Higher Inverse Simpson Index values in graft donor and pretransplant recipient predicted broader posttransplant TCR diversity.

Concerning this clone: Antigen: not known.

Per germline, CDR1 MNHNY and CDR2 SVGAGI (reference sequence). The CDR3 covers 11 residues. Trimming pared 9 bases from V and 6 bases from J, leaving 12 bases between. Here immunoSEQ multiplex PCR was the method, and the copy in TCRdb shows in-frame clones only, minus some. The sample contains about 76,000 clones, about 96% of which appear only once. Sample time point: recipient sample about 28 days before transplant, after cytoreduction. Recipients were bled about 28 days pretransplant and at posttransplant days 30, 100, 180. This specimen consisted of peripheral blood mononuclear cells, obtained before stem cell transplant. The V gene is TRBV6-6, the J gene TRBJ2-7, with a weak D call TRBD1 (6 bases). The sequence was obtained from a woman aged 50 to 60 with acute myeloid leukemia. Some clones in this sample may be carry-over from other donors' samples. The CDR3 nucleotides are TGTGCCAGGGAACCAGGGGCCGAGCAGTACTTC. Protein: CAREPGAEQYF.